Listed below are T cell receptor beta chains from one sample, sequenced in a study of cytomegalovirus exposure and HLA in healthy donors. TCRdb keeps only in-frame clones here, not all; method: immunoSEQ multiplex PCR. This sample yields fewer than 200,000 clones, of which 80% to 90% are seen a single time; roughly 0.69% belongs to the top ten. The specimen sequenced was PBMCs. The receptors originated from a woman between 18 and 30 years old in good health and CMV-seronegative. The CDR3 runs from the conserved cysteine through the conserved F or W. A D gene is named only where the DNA matches it firmly. Size values are once, few and many counts, or a class for expanded clones, and some rows have none.

CDR3 length	clone size	D gene	J gene	V gene	CDR3 DNA	CDR3 protein
17	-	TRBD1	TRBJ1-4	TRBV28	TGTGCCAGCAGTCGTCCGGGACAGGGGTTAAGAGGGGAAAAACTGTTTTTT	CASSRPGQGLRGEKLFF
15	-	-	TRBJ1-4	TRBV7-8	TGTGCCAGCAGCCTCAGGGCAGCAACTAATGAAAAACTGTTTTTT	CASSLRAATNEKLFF
13	-	TRBD1	TRBJ1-2	TRBV5-1	TGCGCCAGCGGTAGGGGGCGCACCTATGGCTACACCTTC	CASGRGRTYGYTF
15	-	TRBD2	TRBJ2-1	TRBV27	TGTGCCAGCACCCCGGGACTAGCGGGATCTGGTGAGCAGTTCTTC	CASTPGLAGSGEQFF
16	few	TRBD1	TRBJ1-1	TRBV5-1	TGCGCCAGCAGCGCAACGGGACAGAGGGGCTACACTGAAGCTTTCTTT	CASSATGQRGYTEAFF
15	-	TRBD1	TRBJ2-2	TRBV11-2	TGTGCCAGCAGCTTGGGACAGGGGATTACCGGGGAGCTGTTTTTT	CASSLGQGITGELFF
13	-	-	TRBJ1-4	TRBV7-9	TGTTCCAGCAGCTCCCGGGACATTGAAAAACTGTTTTTT	CSSSSRDIEKLFF
14	-	-	TRBJ1-4	TRBV7-9	TGTGCCAGCAGCCGACTATCCAATAATGAAAAACTGTTTTTT	CASSRLSNNEKLFF
17	few	TRBD1	TRBJ2-3	TRBV19	TGTGCCAGTAGGCCAAATTCAGGACAGGGGAGCCCAGATACGCAGTATTTT	CASRPNSGQGSPDTQYF
15	-	-	TRBJ1-4	TRBV2	TGTGCCAGCAGTCCCGTGGGGGGAACTAATGAAAAACTGTTTTTT	CASSPVGGTNEKLFF
16	-	TRBD2	TRBJ2-1	TRBV7-3	TGTGCCAGCAGCTTATCAAGCGGGAGGGCCAACAATGAGCAGTTCTTC	CASSLSSGRANNEQFF
13	-	TRBD1	TRBJ1-1	TRBV30	TGTGCCCACGACAGGGGACCGAACACTGAAGCTTTCTTT	CAHDRGPNTEAFF
13	-	-	TRBJ2-1	TRBV29-1	TGCGTGGCGGTAAAACCCTCCTACAATGAGCAGTTCTTC	CVAVKPSYNEQFF
13	-	-	TRBJ2-7	TRBV28	TGTGCCAGCGAAGCGGAAAGCTCCTACGAGCAGTACTTC	CASEAESSYEQYF
14	-	-	TRBJ1-5	TRBV7-9	TGTGCCAGCACCCAGGGTGATAGCAATCAGCCCCAGCATTTT	CASTQGDSNQPQHF
20	-	TRBD2	TRBJ2-3	TRBV18	TGTGCCAGCTCACCTAATCCGGGGGAAACAGCTAGCGGGAACACAGATACGCAGTATTTT	CASSPNPGETASGNTDTQYF
13	-	-	TRBJ2-1	TRBV19	TGTGCCAGTAGTACGGGAGTTTACAATGAGCAGTTCTTC	CASSTGVYNEQFF
14	-	-	TRBJ2-2	TRBV5-1	TGCGCCAGCAGCTTGGGGAGGGCCGGCGGGGAGCTGTTTTTT	CASSLGRAGGELFF
16	-	-	TRBJ1-3	TRBV9	TGTGCCAGCAGCGTCCGGGCAGGGGACTCTGGAAACACCATATATTTT	CASSVRAGDSGNTIYF
15	-	TRBD1	TRBJ2-6	TRBV2	TGTGCCAGCAGAACAGGGGTGCGTGGGGCCAACGTCCTGACTTTC	CASRTGVRGANVLTF
11	-	TRBD1	TRBJ2-1	TRBV2	TGTGCCAGCAGGGAATCGACAGGGGCGTTCTTC	CASRESTGAFF
18	-	TRBD2	TRBJ2-4	TRBV29-1	TGCAGCGTTGGTTGGGGGACTAGCGGGAGGGAATCCAAAAACATTCAGTACTTC	CSVGWGTSGRESKNIQYF
14	-	TRBD2	TRBJ2-5	TRBV5-4	TGTGCCAGCAGCGAGGTCAGCGGGAAAGAGACCCAGTACTTC	CASSEVSGKETQYF
16	-	TRBD1	TRBJ1-1	TRBV7-9	TGTGCCAGCAGCTTTAGGGACAGGGGCCACAACACTGAAGCTTTCTTT	CASSFRDRGHNTEAFF
14	-	-	TRBJ2-2	TRBV4-1	TGCGCCAGCAGCCAAGCCCTACAGGCCGGGGAGCTGTTTTTT	CASSQALQAGELFF
12	-	-	TRBJ1-1	TRBV5-5	TGTGCCAGCAGCTCCAGACAGACTGAAGCTTTCTTT	CASSSRQTEAFF
16	-	-	TRBJ1-5	TRBV28	TGTGCCAGCACCCGTCGGAGGAGTCTTAGCAATCAGCCCCAGCATTTT	CASTRRRSLSNQPQHF
16	-	-	TRBJ1-5	TRBV28	TGTGCCAGCAGTCCCCCTGGGGGGGCCATAAATCAGCCCCAGCATTTT	CASSPPGGAINQPQHF